The sequence of this T cell receptor (beta chain) was determined in a study of radiation and T cells in renal cell carcinoma. Study findings and constraints: Dominant CDR3 motifs occupied more repertoire in irradiated than control tumors. In nephrectomy-only tumors, top 100 clonotypes averaged approximately 45%, versus approximately 50% irradiated. From baseline, blood top tumor clonotypes peaked at 2 weeks post-radiation.

Germline CDR1 reads SEHNR; CDR2 reads FQNEAQ (reference sequence). This CDR3 is 12 amino acids long. V was shortened by 11 bases and J by 5 bases, with 16 bases between the two germline ends. Treatment noted: 15 Gy SBRT to primary tumor, nephrectomy 4 weeks later. Nephrectomy followed 15 Gy stereotactic body radiation by 4 weeks. Method: immunoSEQ multiplex PCR; TCRdb's copy keeps in-frame clones and lacks some. This table has roughly 12,000 clones, roughly 34% appearing once. This clone was seen a few times. Its antigen remains unknown. The starting material was tumor tissue, obtained from a patient whose treatment included radiotherapy and nephrectomy. The sequence derives from a man aged 55 to 70 with renal cell carcinoma. V gene TRBV7-9 combines with J gene TRBJ2-7, with D possibly matching TRBD2 (6 bases). CDR3 sequence (DNA): TGTGCCGGATCCGGGTCGGGGGACGAGCAGTACTTC. It yields the protein CAGSGSGDEQYF.